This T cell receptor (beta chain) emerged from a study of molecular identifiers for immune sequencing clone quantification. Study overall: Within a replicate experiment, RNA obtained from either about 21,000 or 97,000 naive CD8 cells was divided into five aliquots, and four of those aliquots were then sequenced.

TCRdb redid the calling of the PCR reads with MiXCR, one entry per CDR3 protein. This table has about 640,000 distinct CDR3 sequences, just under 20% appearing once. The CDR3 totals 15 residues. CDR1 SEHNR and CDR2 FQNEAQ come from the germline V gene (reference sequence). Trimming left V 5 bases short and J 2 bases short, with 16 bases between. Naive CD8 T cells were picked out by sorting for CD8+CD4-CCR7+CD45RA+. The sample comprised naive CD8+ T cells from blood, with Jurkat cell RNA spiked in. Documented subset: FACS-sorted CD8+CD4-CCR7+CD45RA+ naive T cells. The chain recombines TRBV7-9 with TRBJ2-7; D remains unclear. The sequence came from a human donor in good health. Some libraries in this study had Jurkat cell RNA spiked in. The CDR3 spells CASSPAETPTYEQYF. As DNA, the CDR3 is TGTGCCAGCAGCCCCGCCGAGACACCGACCTACGAGCAGTACTTC.